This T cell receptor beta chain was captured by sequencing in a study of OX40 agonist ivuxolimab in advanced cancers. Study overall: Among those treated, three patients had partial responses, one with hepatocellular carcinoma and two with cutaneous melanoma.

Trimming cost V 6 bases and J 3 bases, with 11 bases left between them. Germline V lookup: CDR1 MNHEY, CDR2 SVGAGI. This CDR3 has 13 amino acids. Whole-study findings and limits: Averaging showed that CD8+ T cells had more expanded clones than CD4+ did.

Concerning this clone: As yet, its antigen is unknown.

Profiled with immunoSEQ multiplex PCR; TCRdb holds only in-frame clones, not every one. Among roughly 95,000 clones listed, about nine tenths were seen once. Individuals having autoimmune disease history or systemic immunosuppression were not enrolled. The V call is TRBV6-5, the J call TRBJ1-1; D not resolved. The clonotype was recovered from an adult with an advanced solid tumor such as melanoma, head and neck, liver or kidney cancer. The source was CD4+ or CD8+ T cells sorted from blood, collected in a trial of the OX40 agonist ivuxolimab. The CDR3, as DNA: TGTGCCAGCAGAGTGATGAGGGACACTGAAGCTTTCTTT. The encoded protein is CASRVMRDTEAFF.